Listed here are 21 T cell receptor beta chains from one sample, sequenced in a study of CD8 T cells in ankylosing spondylitis (dated by TCRdb to about 2017). Libraries were made using 5' RACE. The reads were generated on an Illumina HiSeq 2500. In-frame beta chains were kept once TCRdb had trimmed the public reads at Q25 with fastp and called clones with MiXCR. CDR3 protein sequences are deduplicated, and each keeps its most common genes and DNA. A total of some 140,000 distinct CDR3 sequences appear in this sample, roughly 8.3% of them only once. The ten largest clones represent roughly 7.2% of the sample. Source material: synovial fluid, either unsorted or a sorted T cell fraction (not recorded which). These receptor sequences come from a male donor with ankylosing spondylitis.

This clonotype has a handful of counts. The chain couples TRBV28 to TRBJ1-1; D call uncertain. The CDR3 sequence is 16 residues long. Deletions cut 5 bases from V and 0 bases from J, with 16 bases between. Germline CDR1 and CDR2: MDHEN and SYDVKM. The DNA for the CDR3 is TGTGCCAGCAGTCCTACACCGTGGCTTATGAACACTGAAGCTTTCTTT. Its translation: CASSPTPWLMNTEAFF.

V gene TRBV6-1 combines with J gene TRBJ1-6, with D hard to call. CDR3 length: 13 residues. Germline V gene data show CDR1 as MNHNS and CDR2 as SASEGT. The germline V and J ends were trimmed by 6 bases and 5 bases, with 8 bases remaining between them. DNA for the CDR3: TGTGCCAGCAGACTGGGGAATAATTCACCCCTCCACTTT. This encodes CASRLGNNSPLHF.

This clonotype was counted ten times or more. The V and J genes are TRBV29-1 and TRBJ1-2; no clear D gene. From germline, CDR1 is SQVTM and CDR2 ANQGSEA. Between the trimmed V and J ends, which lost 6 bases and 7 bases, there was a span of 12 bases. The CDR3 spans 11 residues. The CDR3 sequence: CSVGIGVGYTF. Here the CDR3 DNA reads TGCAGCGTCGGAATCGGGGTTGGCTACACCTTC.

In this sample, this clonotype turned up a few times. The V gene is TRBV5-1, the J gene TRBJ2-7; 9 nucleotides align to TRBD1. V was clipped by 3 bases and J by 4 bases; unmatched bases: 14. The CDR3 length is 17 residues. CDR1 SGHRS and CDR2 YFSETQ come from the germline V gene. The CDR3 is CASSSTATGGDLYEQYF. CDR3 nucleotide sequence: TGCGCCAGCAGCTCGACGGCTACAGGGGGCGACCTTTACGAGCAGTACTTC.

CDR3 in amino acids: CASSGREMDEKLFF. CDR3 DNA sequence: TGCGCCAGCAGTGGTAGGGAAATGGATGAAAAACTGTTTTTT. This chain connects TRBV10-2 to TRBJ1-4; D uncertain. V was clipped by 4 bases and J by 6 bases, with 12 bases between them. This CDR3 region has 14 residues. CDR1 is WSHSY and CDR2 is SAAADI in the germline V gene.

This clonotype was found many times. The rearrangement joins TRBV7-8 to TRBJ1-2; D not certain. The V gene lost 5 bases and the J gene lost 2 bases, with 12 bases spanning the gap. This CDR3 is 14 amino acids long. Germline values: CDR1 SGHVS, CDR2 FQNEAQ. Here the CDR3 reads CASSVTDLNYGYTF. CDR3 nucleotide sequence: TGTGCCAGCAGCGTGACGGACCTCAACTATGGCTACACCTTC.

The J gene is TRBJ2-4, the V gene TRBV29-1, with D perhaps matching TRBD2 (6 bases). This CDR3 spans 17 amino acids. Per the germline V gene, CDR1 is SQVTM and CDR2 is ANQGSEA. V lost 6 bases, J lost 0 bases, and 21 bases lay in between. The CDR3 nucleotides are TGCAGCGTCCCTAGGAGGGCGCAGTTACAAGCCAAAAACATTCAGTACTTC. Protein: CSVPRRAQLQAKNIQYF.

This chain uses TRBV6-1 with TRBJ1-1; TRBD1 might be the D (5 bases). CDR1 is MNHNS and CDR2 is SASEGT in the germline V gene. The CDR3 sequence is 14 residues long. Trimming pared 3 bases from V and 3 bases from J, leaving 11 bases between. The CDR3 sequence is CASSEFGGDTEAFF. In DNA, the CDR3 is TGTGCCAGCAGTGAGTTCGGGGGGGACACTGAAGCTTTCTTT.

The chain uses TRBV27 and TRBJ2-1; no reliable D call. V lost 7 bases to trimming and J lost 9 bases, with 19 bases between them. The length of the CDR3 is 14 residues. Germline-derived CDR1 and CDR2 are MNHEY and SMNVEV (reference sequence). The CDR3 here is CASISLASTAEQFF. The DNA of the CDR3 is TGTGCCAGCATATCATTGGCGAGTACGGCTGAGCAGTTCTTC.

This clonotype was picked up many times. The chain combines TRBV6-2 or TRBV6-3 with TRBJ1-5, with D unclear. CDR3 size: 13 residues. Germline assignment: CDR1 MNHEY and CDR2 SVGEGT. V was trimmed by 6 bases and J by 4 bases, leaving 10 bases between them. CDR3 sequence (DNA): TGTGCCAGCAGAGGGTCCCGTAATCAGCCCCAGCATTTT. Its translation is CASRGSRNQPQHF.

J is TRBJ2-4 and V is TRBV21-1. TRBV21-1 is described as a pseudogene. The CDR3 runs to 9 residues. CDR3 DNA sequence: TGTGCCAGCAGAAGCCTACGGTACTTC. This codes for CASRSLRYF.

The genes are TRBV7-2 and TRBJ1-5; D is unclear. V lost 5 bases, J lost 3 bases, and 11 bases lay in between. The CDR3 length is 14 residues. Germline loops: CDR1 SGHTA, CDR2 FQGNSA. The CDR3 sequence is CASSPGITNQPQHF. CDR3 coding DNA: TGTGCCAGCAGCCCTGGGATCACCAATCAGCCCCAGCATTTT.

There are a few counts of this clonotype. The rearrangement joins TRBV15 to TRBJ1-5, with D tentatively TRBD1 (6 bases). Germline V gives CDR1 LNHNV, CDR2 YYDKDF (reference sequence). This CDR3 region has 16 residues. V dropped 1 base and J dropped 0 bases, with 10 bases sitting between them. The DNA of the CDR3 is TGTGCCACCAGCAGAGGGGGGCTTTATAGCAATCAGCCCCAGCATTTT. Amino acid sequence: CATSRGGLYSNQPQHF.

V usage is TRBV11-1 and J usage is TRBJ1-1; no firm D call. There are 14 residues in the CDR3. The germline CDR1 and CDR2 sequences are SGHAT and FQDESV (reference sequence). With 5 bases removed from V and 5 bases from J, the gap between germline ends came to 15 bases. For the CDR3, the DNA is TGTGCCAGCAGCCCAACGTCGCTTTCTACTGAAGCTTTCTTT. It translates to CASSPTSLSTEAFF.

This clonotype was found many times. The V call is TRBV29-1, the J call TRBJ2-3; no clear D gene. Trimming took 5 bases from V and 5 from J, leaving 8 bases between them. Germline CDR1 reads SQVTM; CDR2 reads ANQGSEA. This CDR3 has 11 residues. CDR3 sequence: CSVRIGDTQYF. CDR3 bases: TGCAGCGTTAGAATTGGAGATACGCAGTATTTT.

V and J are TRBV30 and TRBJ2-5, with 8 bases matching TRBD2. Per the germline V gene, CDR1 is GTSNPN and CDR2 is SVGIG (reference sequence). The CDR3 length is 16 residues. The ends lost 3 bases at V and 5 bases at J; junction bases unmatched: 14. CDR3 loop: CAWSVGQPGRGETQYF. In nucleotides, the CDR3 is TGTGCCTGGAGCGTAGGACAGCCCGGGAGGGGGGAGACCCAGTACTTC. The full variable domain, with the rest looked up from reference TRBV30 and TRBJ2-5, is SQTIHQWPATLVQPVGSPLSLECTVEGTSNPNLYWYRQAAGRGLQLLFYSVGIGQISSEVPQNLSASRPQDRQFILSSKKLLLSDSGFYLCAWSVGQPGRGETQYFGPGTRLLVL.

The chain has TRBV29-1 and TRBJ1-4; 9 nucleotides align to TRBD1. This CDR3 spans 15 amino acids. Looked up from germline, CDR1 is SQVTM and CDR2 is ANQGSEA. Germline trimming cut 4 bases from V and 4 bases from J; bases unmatched to any gene: 7. The CDR3 here is CSVVGTGLGNEKLFF. CDR3 in DNA: TGCAGCGTTGTCGGGACAGGGCTTGGTAATGAAAAACTGTTTTTT.

The chain couples TRBV30 to TRBJ2-2; D perhaps matches TRBD1 (6 bases). From germline, CDR1 is GTSNPN and CDR2 SVGIG (reference sequence). The CDR3 has 13 residues. DNA for the CDR3: TGTGCTCAAAGGGGACAGAACACCGGGGAGCTGTTTTTT. It translates to CAQRGQNTGELFF.

This clonotype was counted a few times. The chain uses TRBV29-1 and TRBJ1-3; D is unclear. V dropped 7 bases and J dropped 4 bases, with 14 bases sitting between them. The CDR3 length is 13 residues. Germline-derived CDR1 and CDR2 are SQVTM and ANQGSEA. This CDR3 reads CSASPRGGNTIYF. In DNA, the CDR3 is TGCAGCGCATCCCCCCGCGGGGGAAACACCATATATTTT. Drawing the rest from reference TRBV29-1 and TRBJ1-3, the complete variable domain is SAVISQKPSRDICQRGTSLTIQCQVDSQVTMMFWYRQQPGQSLTLIATANQGSEATYESGFVIDKFPISRPNLTFSTLTVSNMSPEDSSIYLCSASPRGGNTIYFGEGSWLTVV.

Ten or more counts support this clonotype. V and J are TRBV7-2 and TRBJ1-6; D remains unclear. The CDR3 extends over 14 amino acids. The V gene's germline CDR1 is SGHTA and CDR2 FQGNSA. V was pared by 2 bases and J by 8 bases, with 10 bases between. The CDR3: CASSLKVWDSPLHF. The CDR3 DNA reads as TGTGCCAGCAGCTTAAAGGTTTGGGATTCACCCCTCCACTTT.

This clonotype was seen ten or more times. The chain has TRBV4-3 and TRBJ2-7; tentative D call: TRBD1 (6 bases). Germline lookup yields CDR1 LGHNA and CDR2 YSLEER. The CDR3 runs 14 residues. V dropped 2 bases and J dropped 4 bases, with 12 bases sitting between them. Here the CDR3 reads CASSQTPTGYEQYF. The CDR3 DNA reads as TGCGCCAGCAGCCAAACCCCGACAGGTTACGAGCAGTACTTC.